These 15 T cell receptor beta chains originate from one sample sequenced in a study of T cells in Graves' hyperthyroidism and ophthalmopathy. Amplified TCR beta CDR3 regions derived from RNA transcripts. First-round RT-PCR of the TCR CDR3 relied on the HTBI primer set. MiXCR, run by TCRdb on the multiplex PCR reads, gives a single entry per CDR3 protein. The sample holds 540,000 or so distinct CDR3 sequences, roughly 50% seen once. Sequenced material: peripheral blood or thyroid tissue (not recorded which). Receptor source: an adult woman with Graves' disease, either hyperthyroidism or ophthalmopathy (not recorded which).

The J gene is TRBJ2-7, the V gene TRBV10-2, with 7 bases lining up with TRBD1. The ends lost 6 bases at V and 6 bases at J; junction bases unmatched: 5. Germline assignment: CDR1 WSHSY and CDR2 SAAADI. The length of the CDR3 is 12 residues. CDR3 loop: CASSTTGVEQYF. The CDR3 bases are TGCGCCAGCAGCACTACAGGGGTCGAGCAGTACTTC.

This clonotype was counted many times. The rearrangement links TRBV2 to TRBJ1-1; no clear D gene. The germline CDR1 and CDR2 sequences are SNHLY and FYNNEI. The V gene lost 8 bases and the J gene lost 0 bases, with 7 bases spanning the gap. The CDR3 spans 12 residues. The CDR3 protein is CASGTVNTEAFF. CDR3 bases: TGTGCCAGCGGTACAGTGAACACTGAAGCTTTCTTT.

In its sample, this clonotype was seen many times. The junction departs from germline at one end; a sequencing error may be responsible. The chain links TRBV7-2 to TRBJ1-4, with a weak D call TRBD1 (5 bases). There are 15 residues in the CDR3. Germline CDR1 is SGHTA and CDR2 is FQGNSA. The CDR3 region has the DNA TGCGCCAGCAGCCAAGGACAAGCAACTAATGAAAAACTGTTTTTT. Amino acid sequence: CASSQGQATNEKLFF. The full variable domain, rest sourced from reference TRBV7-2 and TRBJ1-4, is GAGVSQSPSNKVTEKGKDVELRCDPISGHTALYWYRQSLGQGLEFLIYFQGNSAPDKSGLPSDRFSAERTGGSVSTLTIQRTQQEDSAVYLCASSQGQATNEKLFFGSGTQLSVL.

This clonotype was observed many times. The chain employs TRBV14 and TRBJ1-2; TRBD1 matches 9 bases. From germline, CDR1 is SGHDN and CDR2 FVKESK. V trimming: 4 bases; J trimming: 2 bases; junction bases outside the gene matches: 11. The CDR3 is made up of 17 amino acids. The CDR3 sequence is CASSPPGQGRSNYGYTF. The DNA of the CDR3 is TGTGCCAGCAGCCCGCCGGGACAGGGTAGATCCAACTATGGCTACACCTTC.

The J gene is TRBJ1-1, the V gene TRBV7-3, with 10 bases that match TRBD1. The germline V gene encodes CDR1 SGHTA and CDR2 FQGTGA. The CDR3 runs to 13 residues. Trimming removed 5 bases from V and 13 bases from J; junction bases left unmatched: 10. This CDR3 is CASSPLLGTGDFF. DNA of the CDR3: TGTGCCAGCAGCCCTCTACTCGGGACAGGGGATTTCTTT.

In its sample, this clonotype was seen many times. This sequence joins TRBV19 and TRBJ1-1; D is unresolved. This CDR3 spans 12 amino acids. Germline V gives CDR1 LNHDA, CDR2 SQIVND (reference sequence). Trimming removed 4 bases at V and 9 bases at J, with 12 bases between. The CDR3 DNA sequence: TGTGCCAGTAGTACCCTGACACGCCAAGCTTTCTTT. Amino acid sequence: CASSTLTRQAFF.

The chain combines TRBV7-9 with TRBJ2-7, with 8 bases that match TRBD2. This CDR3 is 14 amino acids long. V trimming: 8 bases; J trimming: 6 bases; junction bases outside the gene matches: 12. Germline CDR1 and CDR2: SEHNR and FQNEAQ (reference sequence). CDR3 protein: CASLRVGGASEQYF. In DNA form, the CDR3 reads TGTGCCAGCCTTAGGGTCGGGGGGGCCTCCGAGCAGTACTTC. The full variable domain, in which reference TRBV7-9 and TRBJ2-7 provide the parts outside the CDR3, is DTGVSQNPRHKITKRGQNVTFRCDPISEHNRLYWYRQTLGQGPEFLTYFQNEAQLEKSRLLSDRFSAERPKGSFSTLEIQRTEQGDSAMYLCASLRVGGASEQYFGPGTRLTVT.

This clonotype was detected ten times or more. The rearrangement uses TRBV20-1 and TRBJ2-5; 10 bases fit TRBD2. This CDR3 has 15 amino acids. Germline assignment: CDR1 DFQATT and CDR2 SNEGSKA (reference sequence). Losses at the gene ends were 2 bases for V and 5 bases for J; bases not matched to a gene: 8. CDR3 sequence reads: CSARLAGAQRETQYF. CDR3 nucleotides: TGCAGTGCTAGACTAGCGGGAGCCCAGAGGGAGACCCAGTACTTC.

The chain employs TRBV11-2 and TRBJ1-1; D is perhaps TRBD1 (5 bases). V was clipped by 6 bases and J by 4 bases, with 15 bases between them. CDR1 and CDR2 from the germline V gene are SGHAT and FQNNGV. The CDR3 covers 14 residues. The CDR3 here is CASRSIRGSTEAFF. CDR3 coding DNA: TGTGCCAGCAGAAGTATCCGGGGGTCCACTGAAGCTTTCTTT.

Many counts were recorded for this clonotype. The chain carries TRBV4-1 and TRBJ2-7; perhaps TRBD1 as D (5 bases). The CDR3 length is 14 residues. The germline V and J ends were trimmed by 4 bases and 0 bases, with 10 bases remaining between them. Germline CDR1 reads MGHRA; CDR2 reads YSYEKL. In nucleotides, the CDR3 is TGCGCCAGCAGCCCCAGGGCCAGCTCCTACGAGCAGTACTTC. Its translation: CASSPRASSYEQYF.

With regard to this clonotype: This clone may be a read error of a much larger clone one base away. CDR3 coding DNA: TGTACCAGCAGCCATTGGGACTCACAAGAGACCCAGTACTTC. Its translation: CTSSHWDSQETQYF. The chain combines TRBV1 with TRBJ2-5; no check of the table's D call, TRBD2, against the DNA was made. TRBV1 is reported as a pseudogene. The CDR3 is made up of 14 amino acids.

CDR3 loop: CSAKGGTTNYGYTF. CDR3 DNA sequence: TGCAGCGCAAAGGGGGGCACTACGAACTATGGCTACACCTTC. This chain connects TRBV29-1 to TRBJ1-2; D is perhaps TRBD1 (6 bases). This CDR3 has 14 residues. CDR1 SQVTM and CDR2 ANQGSEA come from the germline V gene. Trimming removed 7 bases from V and 2 bases from J, with 17 bases in between.

The CDR3 region has the DNA TGCAGCGTGGGGACAGGGGAGAACACTGAAGCTTTCTTT. This gives the protein CSVGTGENTEAFF. This rearrangement joins TRBV29-1 to TRBJ1-1; 10 nucleotides agree with TRBD1. Trimming at V came to 6 bases and at J to 1 base, leaving 2 bases not matched to a gene. The length of the CDR3 is 13 residues. From germline, CDR1 is SQVTM and CDR2 ANQGSEA. The complete variable domain, with remaining parts taken from reference TRBV29-1 and TRBJ1-1, reads SAVISQKPSRDICQRGTSLTIQCQVDSQVTMMFWYRQQPGQSLTLIATANQGSEATYESGFVIDKFPISRPNLTFSTLTVSNMSPEDSSIYLCSVGTGENTEAFFGQGTRLTVV.

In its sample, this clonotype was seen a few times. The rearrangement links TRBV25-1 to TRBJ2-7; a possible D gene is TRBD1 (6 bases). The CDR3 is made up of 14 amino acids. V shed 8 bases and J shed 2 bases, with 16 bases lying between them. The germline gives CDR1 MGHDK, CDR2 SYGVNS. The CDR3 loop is CASGRPGTTYEQYF. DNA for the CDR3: TGTGCCAGCGGCAGACCCGGGACAACCTACGAGCAGTACTTC.

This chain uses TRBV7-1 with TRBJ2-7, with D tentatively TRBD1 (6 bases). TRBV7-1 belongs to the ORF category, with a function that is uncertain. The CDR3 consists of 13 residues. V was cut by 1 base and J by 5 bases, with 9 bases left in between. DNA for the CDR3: TGTGCCAGCAGCTCAGGGGGGACAAACGAGCAGTACTTC. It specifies CASSSGGTNEQYF.